The clone carrying this T cell receptor (beta chain) came up a few times. This CDR3 is built from 17 residues. After removal of 3 bases from V and 6 bases from J, the junction contained 14 bases not matched to a gene. Germline V CDR1 and CDR2: SGHRS, YFSETQ. The data were taken from a study of T-cell memory formation after mild COVID-19. A single record per CDR3 protein comes from TCRdb applying MiXCR to the 5' RACE reads. The sample lists more than 300,000 distinct CDR3 sequences; about an eighth were seen once. This rearrangement joins TRBV5-1 to TRBJ2-3; 9 positions agree with TRBD1. The material sequenced was PBMCs or a T cell subset sorted from them (not recorded which). The source is a man aged 18 to 29 who had mild COVID-19 (a few samples of this study predate the infection). Cell type and time point are not known. This chain's CDR3 is CASSWGAGTGSSDTQYF. CDR3 coding DNA: TGCGCCAGCAGCTGGGGGGCCGGGACAGGGTCATCCGATACGCAGTATTTT.